This T cell receptor (beta chain) is drawn from a study of B cell selection in AIRE deficiency (dated by TCRdb to the late 2010s). In terms of the full investigation: Researchers compared the TCRbeta repertoires of sorted blood CD4+ conventional T cells and regulatory T cells from AIRE-deficient patients with the corresponding repertoires from healthy controls. The TCR-sequenced cohort comprised about 5 AIRE-deficient APECED patients and about 5 healthy control donors. Overall study outcomes, separate from this receptor: Roughly a third of the Treg TCRbeta sequences shared among healthy donors were found in patient Tconv cells, which suggests that Treg-biased clones were diverted into the Tconv compartment. Only TCRbeta chains were sequenced, and about 40% of the Treg sequences shared among healthy donors were also detected in healthy Tconv cells, possibly owing to differing TCRalpha chains. TCRBV gene usage, CDR3 length and TCR diversity in Tconv and Treg cells from AIRE-deficient patients were found to be similar to those in cells from healthy donors. Among a few thousand shared Treg TCRbeta sequences, 30% to 35% were found to be shared only among healthy donors and approximately 9% only among patients, suggesting that Treg selection is less efficient in the absence of AIRE. Shared Treg sequences had shorter CDR3s, which reflects a bias toward rearrangements containing few non-templated nucleotide insertions.

The CDR3 runs 13 amino acids, cysteine and phenylalanine included. The sequence is cut down to CDR3 DNA, 39 bases in frame from base 1. Trimming leaves V shorter by 3 bases and J shorter by 5 bases, with the junction holding 1 base beyond the gene matches. For CDR1 and CDR2, the germline V gene lists SGHRS and YFSETQ. Note on this clone: Its target antigen remains unknown. Qualities for individual bases were not recorded, and no much larger clone is one base off.

TCRbeta chain sequencing was performed with the immunoSEQ platform. As for the original processing: Roughly 99,000 distinct in-frame TCRbeta sequences from patients and roughly 1.3x10^5 from healthy donors were obtained from pooled conventional T cell repertoires. Treg TCRbeta sequences found in two or more individuals were defined as public, and these public Treg TCRbeta sequences were then searched for in Tconv repertoires. Group differences were tested with Mann-Whitney U tests and Bonferroni-Dunn correction in GraphPad Prism 7.03. Drawn from immuneACCESS, this table holds only the in-frame rearrangements with V and J called that TCRdb kept. Clones are partly lost; checked studies trace under half to an unresolved V gene and leave the rest unexplained. The V and J calls and the clone size are those of that table, but D and trimming were determined from the DNA. The sample profile shows fewer than 30,000 clones; about 95% of them were found once. Together, the top ten hold roughly 0.2% of the sample.

For sorting, conventional CD4 T cells were defined as CD4+CD127+ cells. The healthy donors who provided the control samples were not related to the patients. Tconv and Treg cells for TCRbeta sequencing were sorted on a FACSAria flow cytometer. Sorted cells were collected into 5-ml round-bottom polystyrene tubes, and dry cell pellets were frozen at -80°C before sequencing. Input material: CD4+CD127+ conventional T cells sorted from PBMCs. This receptor chain uses TRBV5-1 and TRBJ2-1; a stretch of 8 junction bases matches TRBD2. The receptor comes from a human donor in good health. The nucleotides read TGCGCCAGCAGCTCACTAGCGGACAATGAGCAGTTCTTC. It translates to CASSSLADNEQFF. Supplemented by the reference TRBV5-1 and TRBJ2-1 proteins around the CDR3, the complete variable domain is KAGVTQTPRYLIKTRGQQVTLSCSPISGHRSVSWYQQTPGQGLQFLFEYFSETQRNKGNFPGRFSGRQFSNSRSEMNVSTLELGDSALYLCASSSLADNEQFFGPGTRLTVL.